This T cell receptor (beta chain) was obtained from a study of cytomegalovirus exposure and HLA in healthy donors. 60 Vbeta and 13 Jbeta primers were used in PCR. This table comes from immunoSEQ multiplex PCR, and its TCRdb copy is limited to in-frame clones, with some not included. The table has roughly 65,000 clones, around four fifths seen once. Trimming removed 5 bases from V and 6 bases from J; junction bases left unmatched: 8. The CDR3 runs 15 residues. Per germline, CDR1 SGHVS and CDR2 FNYEAQ. The sequence came from a woman under 40 in good health and CMV-seronegative. This rearrangement joins TRBV7-6 to TRBJ2-1, with 9 bases fitting TRBD2. The specimen was PBMCs. Written as DNA, the CDR3 is TGTGCCAGCAGCAGTACTGGGACTAGCTCCAATGAGCAGTTCTTC. Its protein product is CASSSTGTSSNEQFF.